The TCR beta chain described here comes from a study of immune evolution from preneoplasia to lung adenocarcinoma. The method was immunoSEQ multiplex PCR; TCRdb's version includes in-frame clones alone and lacks a portion of them. This sample carries about 11,000 clones, roughly four fifths of them seen once, and the ten largest clones take 3% to 4%. The CDR3 is 15 residues long. Trimming removed 4 bases at V and 1 base at J, with 10 bases between. Germline V gene data show CDR1 as SNHLY and CDR2 as FYNNEI. The specimen was FFPE minimally invasive lung adenocarcinoma tissue. The TCR originated in a person between 65 and 80 years old with lung adenocarcinoma. The rearrangement joins TRBV2 to TRBJ2-2; a possible D gene is TRBD2 (6 bases). This CDR3 reads CASSVLSGNTGELFF. CDR3 DNA sequence: TGTGCCAGCAGTGTTCTTAGCGGGAACACCGGGGAGCTGTTTTTT.